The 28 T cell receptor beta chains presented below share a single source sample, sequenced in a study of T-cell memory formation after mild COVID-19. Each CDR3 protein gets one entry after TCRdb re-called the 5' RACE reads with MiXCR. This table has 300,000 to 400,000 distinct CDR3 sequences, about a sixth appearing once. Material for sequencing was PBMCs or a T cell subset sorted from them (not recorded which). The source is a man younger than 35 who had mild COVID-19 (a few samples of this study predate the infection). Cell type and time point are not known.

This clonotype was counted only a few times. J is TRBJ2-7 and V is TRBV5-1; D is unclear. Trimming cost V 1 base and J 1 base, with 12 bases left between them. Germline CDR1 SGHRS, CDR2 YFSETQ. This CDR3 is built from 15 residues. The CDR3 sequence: CASSLYPQGSYEQYF. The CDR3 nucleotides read TGCGCCAGCAGCTTGTATCCACAAGGTTCCTACGAGCAGTACTTC.

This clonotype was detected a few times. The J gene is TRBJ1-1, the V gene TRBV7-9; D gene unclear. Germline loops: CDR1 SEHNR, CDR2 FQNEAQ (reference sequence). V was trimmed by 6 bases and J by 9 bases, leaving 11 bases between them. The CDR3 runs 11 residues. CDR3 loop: CASRGAGQAFF. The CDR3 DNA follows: TGTGCCAGCAGGGGCGCAGGACAAGCTTTCTTT.

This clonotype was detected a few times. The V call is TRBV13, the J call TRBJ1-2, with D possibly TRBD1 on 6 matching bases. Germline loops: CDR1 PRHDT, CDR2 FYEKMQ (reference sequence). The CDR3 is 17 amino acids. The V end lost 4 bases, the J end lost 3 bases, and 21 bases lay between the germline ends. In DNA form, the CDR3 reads TGTGCCAGCAGCTCAGTTCCGGACAGCCGGATGGACTATGGCTACACCTTC. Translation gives CASSSVPDSRMDYGYTF.

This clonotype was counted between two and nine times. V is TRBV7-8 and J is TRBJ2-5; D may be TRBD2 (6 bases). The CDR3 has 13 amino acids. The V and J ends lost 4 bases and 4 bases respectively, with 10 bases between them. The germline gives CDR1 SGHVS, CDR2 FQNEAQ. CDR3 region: CASSSDYAETQYF. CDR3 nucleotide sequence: TGTGCCAGCAGCTCGGACTATGCAGAGACCCAGTACTTC.

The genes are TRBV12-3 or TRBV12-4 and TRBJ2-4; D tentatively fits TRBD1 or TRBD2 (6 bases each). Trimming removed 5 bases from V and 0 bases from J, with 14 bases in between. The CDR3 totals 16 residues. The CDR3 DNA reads TGTGCCAGCAGTCCTGAGGGGGGCCTAGCCAAAAACATTCAGTACTTC. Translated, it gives CASSPEGGLAKNIQYF.

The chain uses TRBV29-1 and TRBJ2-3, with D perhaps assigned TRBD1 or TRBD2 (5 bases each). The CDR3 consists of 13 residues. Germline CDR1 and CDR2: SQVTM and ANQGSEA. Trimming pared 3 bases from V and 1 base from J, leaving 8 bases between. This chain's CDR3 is CSVERGGTDTQYF. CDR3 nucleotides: TGCAGCGTTGAGAGGGGCGGCACAGATACGCAGTATTTT.

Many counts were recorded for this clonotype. CDR3 sequence: CASSFGGANEQFF. The DNA for the CDR3 is TGCGCCAGCAGCTTCGGAGGGGCAAATGAGCAGTTCTTC. The rearrangement joins TRBV5-1 to TRBJ2-1, with a weak D call TRBD2 (6 bases). CDR3 length: 13 amino acids. With 2 bases removed from V and 7 bases from J, the gap between germline ends came to 10 bases. Germline CDR1 and CDR2: SGHRS and YFSETQ.

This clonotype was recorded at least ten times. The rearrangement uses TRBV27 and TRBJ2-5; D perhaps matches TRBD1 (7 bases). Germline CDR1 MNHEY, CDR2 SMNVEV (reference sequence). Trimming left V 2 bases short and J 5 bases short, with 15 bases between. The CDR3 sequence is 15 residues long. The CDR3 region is CASSLTRTGGETQYF. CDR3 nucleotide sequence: TGTGCCAGCAGTTTAACTCGGACAGGAGGGGAGACCCAGTACTTC.

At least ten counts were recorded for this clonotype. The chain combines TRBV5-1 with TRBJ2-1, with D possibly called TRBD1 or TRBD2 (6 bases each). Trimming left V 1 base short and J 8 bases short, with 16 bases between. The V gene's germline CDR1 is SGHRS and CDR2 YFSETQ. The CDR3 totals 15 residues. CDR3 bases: TGCGCCAGCAGCTTGACAGGGCGGGGTAGCGATGAGCAGTTCTTC. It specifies CASSLTGRGSDEQFF.

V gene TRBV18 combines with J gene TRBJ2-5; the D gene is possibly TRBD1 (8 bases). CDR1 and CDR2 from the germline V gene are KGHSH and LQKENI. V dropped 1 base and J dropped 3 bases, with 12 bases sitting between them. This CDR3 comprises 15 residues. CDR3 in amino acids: CASSPRQGTKETQYF. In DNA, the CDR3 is TGTGCCAGCTCACCACGACAGGGGACTAAAGAGACCCAGTACTTC.

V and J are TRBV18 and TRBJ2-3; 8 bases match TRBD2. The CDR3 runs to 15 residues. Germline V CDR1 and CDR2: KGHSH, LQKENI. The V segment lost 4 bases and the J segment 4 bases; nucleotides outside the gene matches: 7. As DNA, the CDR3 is TGTGCCAGCTCACGGGTTAGCGGGGACGCAGATACGCAGTATTTT. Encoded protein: CASSRVSGDADTQYF.

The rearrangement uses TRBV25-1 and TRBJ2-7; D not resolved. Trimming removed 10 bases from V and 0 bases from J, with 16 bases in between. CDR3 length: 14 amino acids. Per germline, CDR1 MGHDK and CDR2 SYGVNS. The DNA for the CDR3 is TGTGCCACCGACGGGCCTGTGACCTCCTACGAGCAGTACGTC. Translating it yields CATDGPVTSYEQYV.

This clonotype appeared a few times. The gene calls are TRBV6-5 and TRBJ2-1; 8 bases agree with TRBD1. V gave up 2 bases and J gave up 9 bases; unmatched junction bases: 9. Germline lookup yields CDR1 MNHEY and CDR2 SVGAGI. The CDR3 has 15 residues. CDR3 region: CASSYGTGGGGEQFF. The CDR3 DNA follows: TGTGCCAGCAGTTACGGGACAGGAGGTGGTGGTGAGCAGTTCTTC.

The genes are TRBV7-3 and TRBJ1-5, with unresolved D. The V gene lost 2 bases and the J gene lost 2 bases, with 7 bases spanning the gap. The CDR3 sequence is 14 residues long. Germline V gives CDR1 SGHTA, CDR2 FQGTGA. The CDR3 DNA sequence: TGTGCCAGCAGCTTAGGGGAAGGCAATCAGCCCCAGCATTTT. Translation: CASSLGEGNQPQHF. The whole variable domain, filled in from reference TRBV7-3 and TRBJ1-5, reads GAGVSQTPSNKVTEKGKYVELRCDPISGHTALYWYRQSLGQGPEFLIYFQGTGAADDSGLPNDRFFAVRPEGSVSTLKIQRTERGDSAVYLCASSLGEGNQPQHFGDGTRLSIL.

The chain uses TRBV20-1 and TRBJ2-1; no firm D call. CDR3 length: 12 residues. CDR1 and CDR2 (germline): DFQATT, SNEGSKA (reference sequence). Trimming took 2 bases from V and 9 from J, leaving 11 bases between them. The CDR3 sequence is CSARILTSEQFF. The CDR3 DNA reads TGCAGTGCTAGAATCCTCACAAGTGAGCAGTTCTTC.

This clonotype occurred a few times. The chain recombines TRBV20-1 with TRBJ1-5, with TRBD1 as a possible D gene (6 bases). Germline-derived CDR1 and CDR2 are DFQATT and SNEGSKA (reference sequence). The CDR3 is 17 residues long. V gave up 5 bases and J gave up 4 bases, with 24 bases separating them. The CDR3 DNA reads TGCAGTGCTGCTAACCACAGGGCACGAGGACTAAATCAGCCCCAGCATTTT. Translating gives CSAANHRARGLNQPQHF.

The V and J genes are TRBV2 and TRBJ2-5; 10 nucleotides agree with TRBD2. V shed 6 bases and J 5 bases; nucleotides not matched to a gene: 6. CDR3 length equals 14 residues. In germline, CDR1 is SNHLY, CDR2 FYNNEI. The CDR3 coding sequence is TGTGCCAGCAGGGCCGGGACTAGCGATGAGACCCAGTACTTC. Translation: CASRAGTSDETQYF.

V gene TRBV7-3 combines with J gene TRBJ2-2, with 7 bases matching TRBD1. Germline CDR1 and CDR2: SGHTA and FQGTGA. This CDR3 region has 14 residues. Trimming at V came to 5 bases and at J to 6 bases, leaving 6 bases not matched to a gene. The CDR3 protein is CASSQTGAPGELFF. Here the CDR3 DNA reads TGTGCCAGCAGCCAAACAGGGGCGCCCGGGGAGCTGTTTTTT.

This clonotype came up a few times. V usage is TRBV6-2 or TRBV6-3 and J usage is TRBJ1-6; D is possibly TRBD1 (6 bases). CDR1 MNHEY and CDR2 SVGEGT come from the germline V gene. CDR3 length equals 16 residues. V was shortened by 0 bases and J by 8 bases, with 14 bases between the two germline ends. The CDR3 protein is CASSYSSQGQDSPLHF. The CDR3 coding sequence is TGTGCCAGCAGTTACTCGAGCCAGGGACAAGATTCACCCCTCCACTTT.

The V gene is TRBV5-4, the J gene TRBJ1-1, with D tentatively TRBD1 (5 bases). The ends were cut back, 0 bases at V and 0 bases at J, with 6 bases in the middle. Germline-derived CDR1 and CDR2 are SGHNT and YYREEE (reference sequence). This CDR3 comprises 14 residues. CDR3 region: CASSLARVNTEAFF. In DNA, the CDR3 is TGTGCCAGCAGCTTGGCCAGGGTGAACACTGAAGCTTTCTTT.

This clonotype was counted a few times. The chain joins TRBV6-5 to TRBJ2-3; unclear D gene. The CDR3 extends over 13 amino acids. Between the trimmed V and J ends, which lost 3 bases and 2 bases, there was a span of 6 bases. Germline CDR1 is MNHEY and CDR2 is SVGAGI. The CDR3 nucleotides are TGTGCCAGCAGTTATGAGTTCACAGATACGCAGTATTTT. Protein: CASSYEFTDTQYF.

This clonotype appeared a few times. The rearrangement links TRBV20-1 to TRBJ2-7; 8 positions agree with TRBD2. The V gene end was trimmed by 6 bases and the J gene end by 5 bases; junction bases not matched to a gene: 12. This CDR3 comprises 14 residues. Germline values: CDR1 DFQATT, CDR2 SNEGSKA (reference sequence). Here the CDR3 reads CSASRAGGPNEQYF. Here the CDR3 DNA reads TGCAGTGCCTCACGGGCGGGGGGCCCGAACGAGCAGTACTTC.

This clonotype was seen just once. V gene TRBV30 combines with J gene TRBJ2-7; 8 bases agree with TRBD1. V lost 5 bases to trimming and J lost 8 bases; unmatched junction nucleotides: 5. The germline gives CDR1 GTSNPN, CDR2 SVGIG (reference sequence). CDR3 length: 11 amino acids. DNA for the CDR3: TGTGCCTGGGCTACAGGGGGGAAGCAGTACTTC. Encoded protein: CAWATGGKQYF. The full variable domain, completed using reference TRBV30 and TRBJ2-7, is SQTIHQWPATLVQPVGSPLSLECTVEGTSNPNLYWYRQAAGRGLQLLFYSVGIGQISSEVPQNLSASRPQDRQFILSSKKLLLSDSGFYLCAWATGGKQYFGPGTRLTVT.

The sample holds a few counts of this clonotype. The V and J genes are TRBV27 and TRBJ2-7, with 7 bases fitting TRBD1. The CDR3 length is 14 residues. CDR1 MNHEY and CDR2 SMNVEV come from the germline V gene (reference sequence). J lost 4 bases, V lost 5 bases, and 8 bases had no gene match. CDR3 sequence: CASSSLDRLYEQYV. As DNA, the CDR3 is TGTGCCAGCAGTAGCCTGGACAGGTTGTACGAGCAGTACGTC.

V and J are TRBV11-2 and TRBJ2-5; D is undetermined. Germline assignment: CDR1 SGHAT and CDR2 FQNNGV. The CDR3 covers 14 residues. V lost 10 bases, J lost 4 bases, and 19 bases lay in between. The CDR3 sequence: CATHDPSKGETQYF. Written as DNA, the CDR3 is TGTGCCACCCATGACCCCTCAAAGGGAGAGACCCAGTACTTC. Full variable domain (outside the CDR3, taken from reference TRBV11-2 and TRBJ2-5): EAGVAQSPRYKIIEKRQSVAFWCNPISGHATLYWYQQILGQGPKLLIQFQNNGVVDDSQLPKDRFSAERLKGVDSTLKIQPAKLEDSAVYLCATHDPSKGETQYFGPGTRLLVL.

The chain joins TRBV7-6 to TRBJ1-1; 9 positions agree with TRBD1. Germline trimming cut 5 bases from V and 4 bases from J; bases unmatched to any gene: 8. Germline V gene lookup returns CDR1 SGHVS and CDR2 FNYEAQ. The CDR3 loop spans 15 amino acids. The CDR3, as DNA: TGTGCCAGCAGCAAGAGGGACAGGGTGTCCACTGAAGCTTTCTTT. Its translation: CASSKRDRVSTEAFF.

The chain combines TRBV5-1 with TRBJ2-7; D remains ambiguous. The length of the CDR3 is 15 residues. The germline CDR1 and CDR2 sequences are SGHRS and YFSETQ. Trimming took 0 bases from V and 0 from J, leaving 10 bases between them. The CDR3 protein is CASSLGQVSSYEQYF. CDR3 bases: TGCGCCAGCAGCTTGGGGCAGGTGAGCTCCTACGAGCAGTACTTC.

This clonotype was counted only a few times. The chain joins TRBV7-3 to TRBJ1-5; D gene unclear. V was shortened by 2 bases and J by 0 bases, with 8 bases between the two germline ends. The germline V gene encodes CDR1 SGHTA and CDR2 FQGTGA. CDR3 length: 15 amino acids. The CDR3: CASSLHKFSNQPQHF. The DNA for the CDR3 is TGTGCCAGCAGCTTACACAAGTTTAGCAATCAGCCCCAGCATTTT.